The 12 T cell receptor beta chains presented below share a single source sample, sequenced in a study of T-cell memory formation after mild COVID-19 (TCRdb year 2021). The library was produced with 5' RACE. The instrument was an Illumina NovaSeq 6000. TCRdb trimmed the raw reads at Q25, called clones with MiXCR and kept productive beta chains. All rows with the same CDR3 protein become a single entry with the most common DNA and genes. For this sample there are 250,000 to 300,000 distinct CDR3 sequences; around 15% appear just once. 20% to 25% of the sample lies in the top ten. The specimen was PBMCs or a T cell subset sorted from them (not recorded which). These receptors were obtained from a man between 18 and 29 years old who had mild COVID-19 (a few samples of this study predate the infection). The sample titles of this study are shuffled in the database, so cell type and time point are left out; the donor was told from shared clones.

This chain joins TRBV29-1 and TRBJ2-6; TRBD2 is a possible D gene (6 bases). The CDR3 spans 16 residues. Trimming pared 7 bases from V and 2 bases from J, leaving 18 bases between. Germline assignment: CDR1 SQVTM and CDR2 ANQGSEA. CDR3 loop: CSAIPQPGAGANVLTF. CDR3 DNA: TGCAGCGCTATCCCCCAGCCGGGGGCTGGGGCCAACGTCCTGACTTTC. The variable domain in full, with the rest retrieved from reference TRBV29-1 and TRBJ2-6, is SAVISQKPSRDICQRGTSLTIQCQVDSQVTMMFWYRQQPGQSLTLIATANQGSEATYESGFVIDKFPISRPNLTFSTLTVSNMSPEDSSIYLCSAIPQPGAGANVLTFGAGSRLTVL.

V and J are TRBV9 and TRBJ2-5, with D possibly matching TRBD2 (6 bases). The CDR3 is 14 amino acids. The germline V gene has CDR1 SGDLS and CDR2 YYNGEE. Between the trimmed V and J ends, which lost 4 bases and 5 bases, there was a span of 15 bases. The CDR3 reads CASSPDGDWETQYF. For the CDR3, the DNA is TGTGCCAGCAGCCCAGACGGGGACTGGGAGACCCAGTACTTC.

This clonotype was seen at least ten times. The chain combines TRBV6-2 or TRBV6-3 with TRBJ2-1; D is perhaps TRBD2 (6 bases). The CDR3 sequence is 17 residues long. V was trimmed by 0 bases and J by 4 bases, leaving 16 bases between them. Looked up from germline, CDR1 is MNHEY and CDR2 is SVGEGT. DNA for the CDR3: TGTGCCAGCAGTTACTCACTCGAGGCGGGGTATTACAATGAGCAGTTCTTC. It is translated as CASSYSLEAGYYNEQFF.

The V gene is TRBV5-1, the J gene TRBJ2-3; maybe TRBD2 (6 bases). Trimming left V 1 base short and J 2 bases short, with 11 bases between. CDR3 length: 15 residues. Germline assignment: CDR1 SGHRS and CDR2 YFSETQ. The CDR3 loop is CASSLMDYATDTQYF. The CDR3 DNA reads as TGCGCCAGCAGCTTGATGGACTACGCCACAGATACGCAGTATTTT.

This clonotype appeared a few times. The chain carries TRBV7-3 and TRBJ2-1; TRBD2 matches 11 bases. CDR3 length equals 14 residues. Germline V gene data show CDR1 as SGHTA and CDR2 as FQGTGA. With 6 bases clipped from V and 6 bases from J, the junction kept 4 bases outside the gene matches. For the CDR3, the DNA is TGTGCCAGCAGTAGCGGGGGGGGTGTCAATGAGCAGTTCTTC. It specifies CASSSGGGVNEQFF. The entire variable domain, with the rest obtained from reference TRBV7-3 and TRBJ2-1, is as follows: GAGVSQTPSNKVTEKGKYVELRCDPISGHTALYWYRQSLGQGPEFLIYFQGTGAADDSGLPNDRFFAVRPEGSVSTLKIQRTERGDSAVYLCASSSGGGVNEQFFGPGTRLTVL.

This clonotype was seen a handful of times. The chain employs TRBV4-1 and TRBJ2-6, with a weak D call TRBD1 (6 bases). The CDR3 covers 14 residues. Deletions cut 4 bases from V and 5 bases from J, with 9 bases between. Germline loops: CDR1 MGHRA, CDR2 YSYEKL. This chain's CDR3 is CASSPQGWANVLTF. CDR3 sequence (DNA): TGCGCCAGCAGCCCACAGGGTTGGGCCAACGTCCTGACTTTC.

The J gene is TRBJ1-1, the V gene TRBV30; D perhaps matches TRBD1 (5 bases). V was pared by 0 bases and J by 4 bases, with 9 bases between. The CDR3 is 13 residues long. CDR1 is GTSNPN, CDR2 SVGIG, per germline (reference sequence). The CDR3 sequence: CAWSVGVGTEAFF. Written as DNA, the CDR3 is TGTGCCTGGAGTGTAGGGGTTGGCACTGAAGCTTTCTTT.

This clonotype was seen a few times. The chain links TRBV27 to TRBJ2-1, with 9 bases lining up with TRBD2. Germline values: CDR1 MNHEY, CDR2 SMNVEV (reference sequence). V dropped 2 bases and J dropped 3; count of bases not matched to a gene: 2. The CDR3 covers 15 residues. The DNA of the CDR3 is TGTGCCAGCAGTTTAGTAGCGGGGGTCTACAATGAGCAGTTCTTC. Its protein is CASSLVAGVYNEQFF.

This chain uses TRBV10-1 with TRBJ2-7; the D is unclear. The CDR3 spans 15 residues. The V gene lost 3 bases and the J gene lost 2 bases, with 14 bases spanning the gap. The germline gives CDR1 WNHNN, CDR2 SYGVQD (reference sequence). The CDR3 spells CASSDPGSPPYEQYF. CDR3 bases: TGCGCCAGCAGTGACCCAGGAAGCCCTCCCTACGAGCAGTACTTC.

This clonotype was found a few times. The chain recombines TRBV6-2 or TRBV6-3 with TRBJ2-3, with D possibly TRBD1 on 5 matching bases. The germline CDR1 and CDR2 sequences are MNHEY and SVGEGT. V was pared by 2 bases and J by 13 bases, with 19 bases between. CDR3 length: 14 residues. The CDR3 is CASSYIGRVGEKYF. CDR3 sequence (DNA): TGTGCCAGCAGTTACATTGGAAGGGTAGGGGAAAAGTATTTT.

The table lists this clonotype with a few counts. The chain links TRBV29-1 to TRBJ1-1; D gene uncertain. The CDR3 loop spans 13 amino acids. Trimming pared 5 bases from V and 1 base from J, leaving 11 bases between. Germline values: CDR1 SQVTM, CDR2 ANQGSEA. CDR3 in DNA: TGCAGCGTTCGGGGAAACCGGAACACTGAAGCTTTCTTT. It specifies CSVRGNRNTEAFF.

This clonotype has a count of ten or more. The chain employs TRBV7-9 and TRBJ2-1; tentatively, D is TRBD1 or TRBD2 (6 bases each). Trimming shortened V by 5 bases and J by 0 bases, and 23 bases separated the two germline ends. CDR1 is SEHNR and CDR2 is FQNEAQ in the germline V gene (reference sequence). The CDR3 runs to 19 residues. The CDR3 DNA follows: TGTGCCAGCAGCCCACGCGACGGTACGGGGGCCAGCTCCTACAATGAGCAGTTCTTC. Protein sequence: CASSPRDGTGASSYNEQFF.